This TCR beta chain comes out of a study of vaccination effects on CD4 cells after COVID-19. The overall study: Post-vaccine draws lagged the second dose by a median of 72 days.

This clone was counted only a few times. Its antigen is not identified. Method: immunoSEQ multiplex PCR; TCRdb's copy keeps in-frame clones and lacks some. The table includes 25,000 to 30,000 clones, roughly four fifths detected once. This CDR3 has 20 residues. V lost 3 bases to trimming and J lost 0 bases, with 25 bases between them. Germline V gene data show CDR1 as SGHNT and CDR2 as YYREEE (reference sequence). Within the ViraFEST assay, antigen-specific CD4+ T cells underwent expansion with viral peptide pools prior to sequencing. Following a roughly eleven-day culture, CD4+ T cells were purified. Either the mRNA-1273 or the BNT162b2 vaccine was given to participants as two doses. Some 2.2 million PBMC per well received 10 IU/ml IL-2 and approximately 9.2 ug/ml peptides in culture.

This chain connects TRBV5-4 to TRBJ2-1; tentative D call: TRBD2 (5 bases). The sequencing used CD4+ T cells from PBMCs cultured with HCoV-229E spike peptides, collected after COVID-19 vaccination. The TCR sequence derives from a human donor who received a COVID-19 vaccine. CDR3 DNA sequence: TGTGCCAGCAGCTCCGGGCTAGCCCTTAACAAGGATAGCTCCTACAATGAGCAGTTCTTC. Amino acid sequence: CASSSGLALNKDSSYNEQFF.